This is a list of T cell receptor beta chains from one sample in a study of T-cell reconstitution after alpha-beta-depleted transplantation in children. TCRdb reprocessed the PCR reads via MiXCR and lists one record per CDR3 protein. This table has about 500,000 distinct CDR3 sequences, 30% to 35% appearing once. The source was PBMCs from the stem cell graft donor, collected from the stem cell graft. Receptor source: a human donor who donated a stem cell graft to a child with aplastic anemia. Both conserved end residues are part of each CDR3. A D gene is named only where the DNA matches it firmly. Part of the rows lack a size; the others show once, few, many or a class for expanded clones.

v_gene,d_gene,abundance,j_gene,CDR3nt,CDR3aa
TRBV6-5,.,few,TRBJ2-5,TGTGCCAGCACTAGCGCCCAAGAGACCCAGTACTTC,CASTSAQETQYF
TRBV28,TRBD1,.,TRBJ1-1,TGTGCCAGCACCTCGGGACAGGGGAACACTGAAGCTTTCTTT,CASTSGQGNTEAFF
TRBV20-1,TRBD1,.,TRBJ1-2,TGCAGTGTACAATCGACAGGGGTAAACTATGGCTACACCTTC,CSVQSTGVNYGYTF
TRBV12-3/TRBV12-4,.,.,TRBJ2-3,TGTGCCAGCAGTACCGAGAGTGGCTATACGCAGTATTTT,CASSTESGYTQYF
TRBV4-2,.,few,TRBJ2-3,TGTGCCAGCAGCCAAGCGCTCGCCGGAACAGATACGCAGTATTTT,CASSQALAGTDTQYF
TRBV20-1,.,.,TRBJ1-2,TGCAGTGCTAGAGACCAGGACAGCTGGGGCTATGGCTACACCTTC,CSARDQDSWGYGYTF
TRBV15,.,once,TRBJ2-2,TGTGCCACCGGTCACCAGGGGGAGGGTACCGGGGAGCTGTTTTTT,CATGHQGEGTGELFF
TRBV7-2,TRBD1,.,TRBJ1-4,TGTGCCAGCAGCCACTTGGACAGGGTCGGTAAAAAACTGCTTTTT,CASSHLDRVGKKLLF
TRBV18,.,.,TRBJ2-5,TGTGCCACCCGAAGCGCCGGCAAAGAGACCCAGTACTTC,CATRSAGKETQYF
TRBV9,.,.,TRBJ1-1,TGTGCCAGCAGCGTAGGGCTGGGTGAAGCTTTCTTT,CASSVGLGEAFF
TRBV7-2,.,.,TRBJ2-2,TGTGCCAGCAGCTACCGAGGACCCGAGAACACCGGGGAGCTGTTTTTT,CASSYRGPENTGELFF
TRBV10-3,TRBD1,few,TRBJ2-5,TGTGCCATCAGTGCGGGACAGGCCCAAGAGACCCAGTACTTC,CAISAGQAQETQYF
TRBV10-3,.,few,TRBJ2-3,TGTGCCATCAGTGAGGTTCGCACAGATACGCAGTATTTT,CAISEVRTDTQYF
TRBV7-9,.,.,TRBJ2-1,TGTGCCAGCTCCGGTGGTGGAGGTAGTGGGGGCAATGAGCAGTTCTTC,CASSGGGGSGGNEQFF
TRBV12-3/TRBV12-4,.,few,TRBJ1-5,TGTGCCAGCAGTCCCCGCTGGGCTCAGCCCCAGCATTTT,CASSPRWAQPQHF
TRBV12-3/TRBV12-4,.,.,TRBJ1-4,TGTGCCAGCAGTTGGGGGACCGGAGTTGATACTAATGAAAAACTGTTTTTT,CASSWGTGVDTNEKLFF
TRBV21-1,.,.,TRBJ2-3,TGTGCCAGCAGCAAATTCGGAGCGGGAGGGCGCACAGATACGCAGTATTTT,CASSKFGAGGRTDTQYF
TRBV20-1,TRBD2,few,TRBJ2-1,TGCAGTGCTCCCGGACTAGCGGGAGAAGTCTACAATGAGCAGTTCTTC,CSAPGLAGEVYNEQFF
TRBV20-1,TRBD1,once,TRBJ2-6,TGCAGTGCTAGAACCCCGGGACAGGGGGAGATCTTCGAACGCTCTGGGGCCAACGTCCTGACTTTC,CSARTPGQGEIFERSGANVLTF
TRBV12-3/TRBV12-4,.,few,TRBJ1-5,TGTGCCAGCAGTTATGCAGGGACCAGCAATCAGCCCCAGCATTTT,CASSYAGTSNQPQHF
TRBV29-1,.,few,TRBJ1-1,TGCAGCCATTCTTACCTGGGTACTGAAGCTTTCTTT,CSHSYLGTEAFF
TRBV27,TRBD2,few,TRBJ2-1,TGTGCCAGCAGCTTCTATCCGTCCGTAGCGGGAGGGAAGAATGAGCAGTTCTTC,CASSFYPSVAGGKNEQFF
TRBV7-3,.,few,TRBJ2-1,TGTGCCAGCAGCCCGGCGGGGCGATCCTACAATGAGCAGTTCTTC,CASSPAGRSYNEQFF
TRBV6-1,.,.,TRBJ2-5,TGTGCCAGCGGTGCACCGGGGAAGACCCAGTACTTC,CASGAPGKTQYF
TRBV4-3,.,once,TRBJ2-5,TGCGCCAGCAGCCAAGATCTGCGTTGGGGACAGACCCAGTACTTC,CASSQDLRWGQTQYF
TRBV7-9,.,.,TRBJ2-1,TGTGCCAGCAGCTCCGGCGGCGGGGCCTACAATGAGCAGTTCTTC,CASSSGGGAYNEQFF